This TCR beta chain was profiled in a study of Ad26.COV2.S vaccination and SARS-CoV-2 variants. Treatment defined: some 20 received Ad26.COV2.S at low or high dose, single or two shots; about 5 received placebo; per-sample allocation not given. The investigators took samples on day 63 after the first vaccine or placebo injection. Only in-frame clones appear in the TCRdb table, and some are missing; sequencing was by immunoSEQ multiplex PCR. The top ten hold 1.7% of the sample, which has about half a million clones, roughly nine tenths seen once. Trimming took 0 bases from V and 0 from J, leaving 8 bases between them. Germline CDR1 is SGDLS and CDR2 is YYNGEE. This CDR3 region has 15 residues.

The sequence came from a person between 18 and 59 years old who received the Ad26.COV2.S COVID-19 vaccine or a placebo. This material consisted of peripheral blood, taken in a trial of Ad26.COV2.S vaccine versus placebo. The chain joins TRBV9 to TRBJ2-3; D unclear. The CDR3 loop reads CASSVGSTSTDTQYF. CDR3 nucleotide sequence: TGTGCCAGCAGCGTAGGCTCAACTAGCACAGATACGCAGTATTTT.